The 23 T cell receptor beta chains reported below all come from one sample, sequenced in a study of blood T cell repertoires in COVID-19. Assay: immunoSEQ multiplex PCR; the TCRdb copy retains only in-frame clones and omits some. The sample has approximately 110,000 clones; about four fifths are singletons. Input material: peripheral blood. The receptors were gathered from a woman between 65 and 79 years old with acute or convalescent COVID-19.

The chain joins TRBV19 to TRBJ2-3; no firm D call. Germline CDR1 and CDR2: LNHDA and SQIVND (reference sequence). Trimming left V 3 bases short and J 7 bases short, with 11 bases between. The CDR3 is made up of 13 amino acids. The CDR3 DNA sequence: TGTGCCAGTAGTATTAGCTTAGGAAATACGCAGTATTTT. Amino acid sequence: CASSISLGNTQYF.

The CDR3 DNA sequence: TGTGCCAGCAGCGTGTCAAGCGGGAGAACAGGTGAGCAGTTCTTC. Amino acid sequence: CASSVSSGRTGEQFF. The rearrangement links TRBV9 to TRBJ2-1; 8 positions agree with TRBD2. The CDR3 extends over 15 amino acids. V was clipped by 2 bases and J by 9 bases; unmatched bases: 10. The V gene's germline CDR1 is SGDLS and CDR2 YYNGEE.

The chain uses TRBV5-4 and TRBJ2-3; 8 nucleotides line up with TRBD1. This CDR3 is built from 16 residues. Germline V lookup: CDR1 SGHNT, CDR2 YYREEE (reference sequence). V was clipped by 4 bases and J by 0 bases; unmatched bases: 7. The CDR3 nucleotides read TGTGCCAGCAGCCCCGCCCGACAGGGGAGCACAGATACGCAGTATTTT. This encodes CASSPARQGSTDTQYF. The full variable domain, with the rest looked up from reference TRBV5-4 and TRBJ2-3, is ETGVTQSPTHLIKTRGQQVTLRCSSQSGHNTVSWYQQALGQGPQFIFQYYREEENGRGNFPPRFSGLQFPNYSSELNVNALELDDSALYLCASSPARQGSTDTQYFGPGTRLTVL.

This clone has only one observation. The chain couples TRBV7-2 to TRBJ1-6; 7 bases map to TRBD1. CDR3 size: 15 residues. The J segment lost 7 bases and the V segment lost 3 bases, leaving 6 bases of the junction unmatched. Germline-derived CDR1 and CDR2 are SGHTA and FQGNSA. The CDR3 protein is CASSFSGTENSPLHF. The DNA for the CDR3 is TGTGCCAGCAGCTTCTCCGGGACAGAAAATTCACCCCTCCACTTT.

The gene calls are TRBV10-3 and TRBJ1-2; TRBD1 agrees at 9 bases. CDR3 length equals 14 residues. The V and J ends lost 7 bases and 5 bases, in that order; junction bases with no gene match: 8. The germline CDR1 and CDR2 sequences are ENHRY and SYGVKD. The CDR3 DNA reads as TGTGCCATCACGCGTCGGGACAGGGATTATGGCTACACCTTC. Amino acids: CAITRRDRDYGYTF.

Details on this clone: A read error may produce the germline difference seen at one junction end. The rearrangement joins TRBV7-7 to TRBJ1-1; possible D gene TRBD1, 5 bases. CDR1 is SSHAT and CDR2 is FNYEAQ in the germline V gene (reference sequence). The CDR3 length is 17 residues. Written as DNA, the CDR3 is TGTGCTAGCAGCTTAGGGCCACACCGCTCCGGGGGCACTGAAGCTTTCTTT. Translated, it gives CASSLGPHRSGGTEAFF.

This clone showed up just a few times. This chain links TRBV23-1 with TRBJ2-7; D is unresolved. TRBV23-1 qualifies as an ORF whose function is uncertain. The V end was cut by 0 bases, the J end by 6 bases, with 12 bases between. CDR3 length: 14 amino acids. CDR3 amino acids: CASSQSKRLGEQYF. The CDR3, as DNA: TGCGCCAGCAGTCAATCCAAGCGTCTGGGCGAGCAGTACTTC.

CDR3: CASSPGGTGANVLTF. The DNA for the CDR3 is TGTGCCAGCAGTCCAGGGGGTACCGGGGCCAACGTCCTGACTTTC. The rearrangement joins TRBV27 to TRBJ2-6; 7 bases map to TRBD1. Germline CDR1 is MNHEY and CDR2 is SMNVEV (reference sequence). CDR3 length equals 15 residues. The V segment lost 5 bases and the J segment 4 bases; nucleotides outside the gene matches: 5.

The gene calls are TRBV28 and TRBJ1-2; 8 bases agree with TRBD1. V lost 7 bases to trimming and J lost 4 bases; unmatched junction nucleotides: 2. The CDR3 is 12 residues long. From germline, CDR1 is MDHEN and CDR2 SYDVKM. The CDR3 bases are TGTGCCAGCACAGGGGGCGTCTATGGCTACACCTTC. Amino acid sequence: CASTGGVYGYTF.

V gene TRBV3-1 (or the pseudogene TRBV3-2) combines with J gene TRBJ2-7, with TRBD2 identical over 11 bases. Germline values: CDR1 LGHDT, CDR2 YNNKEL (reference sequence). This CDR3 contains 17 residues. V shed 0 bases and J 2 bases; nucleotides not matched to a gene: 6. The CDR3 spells CASSQDLPSGGPYEQYF. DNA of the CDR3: TGTGCCAGCAGCCAAGATCTACCTAGCGGGGGGCCCTACGAGCAGTACTTC.

CDR3 coding DNA: TGTGCCAGCATCCTAGGGGTTAGCGGGACGAGCTCCTACAATGAGCAGTTCTTC. This encodes CASILGVSGTSSYNEQFF. The chain has TRBV5-5 and TRBJ2-1, with 8 bases identical to TRBD2. Germline lookup yields CDR1 SGHKS and CDR2 YYEKEE (reference sequence). With V trimmed by 6 bases and J by 0 bases, 14 bases remained unmatched. The CDR3 runs 18 residues.

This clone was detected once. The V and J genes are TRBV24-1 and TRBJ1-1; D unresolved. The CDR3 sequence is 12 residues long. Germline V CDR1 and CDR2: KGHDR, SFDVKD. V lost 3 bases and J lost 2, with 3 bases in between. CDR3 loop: CATSDPNTEAFF. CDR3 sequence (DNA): TGTGCCACCAGTGATCCAAACACTGAAGCTTTCTTT.

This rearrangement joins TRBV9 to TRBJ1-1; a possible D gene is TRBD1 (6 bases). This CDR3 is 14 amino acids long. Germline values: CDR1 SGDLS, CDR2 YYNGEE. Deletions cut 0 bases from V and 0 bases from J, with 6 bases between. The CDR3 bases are TGTGCCAGCAGCGTAGCAGGGGTGAACACTGAAGCTTTCTTT. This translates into CASSVAGVNTEAFF.

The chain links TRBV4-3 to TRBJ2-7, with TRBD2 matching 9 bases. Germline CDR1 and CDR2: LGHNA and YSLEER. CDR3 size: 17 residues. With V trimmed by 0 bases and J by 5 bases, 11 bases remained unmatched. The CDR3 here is CASSQDASRGGLNEQYF. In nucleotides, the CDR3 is TGCGCCAGCAGCCAAGACGCCTCGCGGGGGGGCTTAAACGAGCAGTACTTC.

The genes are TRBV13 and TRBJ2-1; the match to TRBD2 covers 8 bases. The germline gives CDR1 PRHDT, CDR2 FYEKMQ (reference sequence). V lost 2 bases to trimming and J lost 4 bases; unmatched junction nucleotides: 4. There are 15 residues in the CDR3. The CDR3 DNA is TGTGCCAGCAGCTTAAGCATAGCGGGGTACAATGAGCAGTTCTTC. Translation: CASSLSIAGYNEQFF.

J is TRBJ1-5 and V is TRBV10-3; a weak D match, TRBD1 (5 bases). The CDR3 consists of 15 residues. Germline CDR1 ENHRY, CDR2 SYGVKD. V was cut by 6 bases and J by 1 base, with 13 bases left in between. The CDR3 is CAISPDSKSNQPQHF. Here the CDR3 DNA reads TGTGCCATCAGCCCAGACAGCAAGAGCAATCAGCCCCAGCATTTT.

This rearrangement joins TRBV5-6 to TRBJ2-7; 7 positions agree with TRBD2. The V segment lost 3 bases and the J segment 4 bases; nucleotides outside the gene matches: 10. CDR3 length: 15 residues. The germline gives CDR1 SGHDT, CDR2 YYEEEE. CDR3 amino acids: CASSSLRGGTYEQYF. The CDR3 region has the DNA TGTGCCAGCAGCTCCCTTCGGGGAGGGACTTACGAGCAGTACTTC.

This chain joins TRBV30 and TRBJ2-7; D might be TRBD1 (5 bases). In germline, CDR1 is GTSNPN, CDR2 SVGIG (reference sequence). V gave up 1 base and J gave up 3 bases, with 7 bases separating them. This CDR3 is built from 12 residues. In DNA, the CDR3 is TGTGCCTGGAGTGCGACAGACTACGAGCAGTACTTC. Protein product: CAWSATDYEQYF.

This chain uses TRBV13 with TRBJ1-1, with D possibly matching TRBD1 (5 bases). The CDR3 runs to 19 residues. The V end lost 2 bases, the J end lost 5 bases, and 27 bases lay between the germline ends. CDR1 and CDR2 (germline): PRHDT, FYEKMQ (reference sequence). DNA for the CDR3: TGTGCCAGCAGCTTATCCATTACTTCAGGGATACCTTTGAGGACTGAAGCTTTCTTT. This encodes CASSLSITSGIPLRTEAFF.

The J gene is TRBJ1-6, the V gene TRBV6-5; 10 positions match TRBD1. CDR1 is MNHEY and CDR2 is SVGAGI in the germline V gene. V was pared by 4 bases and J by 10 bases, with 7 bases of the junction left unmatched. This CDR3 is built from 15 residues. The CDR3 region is CASSLTGTGVSPLHF. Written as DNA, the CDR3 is TGTGCCAGCAGTTTGACCGGGACAGGGGTATCACCCCTCCACTTT.

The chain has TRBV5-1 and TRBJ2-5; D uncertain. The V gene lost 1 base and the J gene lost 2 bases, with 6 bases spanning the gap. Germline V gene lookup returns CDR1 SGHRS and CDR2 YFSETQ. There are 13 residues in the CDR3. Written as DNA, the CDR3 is TGCGCCAGCAGCTTGAACAGACAAGAGACCCAGTACTTC. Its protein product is CASSLNRQETQYF.

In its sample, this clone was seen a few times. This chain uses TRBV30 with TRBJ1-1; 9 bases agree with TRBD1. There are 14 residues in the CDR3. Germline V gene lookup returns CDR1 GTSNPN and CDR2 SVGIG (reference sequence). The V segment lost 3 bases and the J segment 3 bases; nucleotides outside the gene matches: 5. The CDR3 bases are TGTGCCTGGAGCGCCCGGACAGGGGACACTGAAGCTTTCTTT. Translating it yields CAWSARTGDTEAFF.

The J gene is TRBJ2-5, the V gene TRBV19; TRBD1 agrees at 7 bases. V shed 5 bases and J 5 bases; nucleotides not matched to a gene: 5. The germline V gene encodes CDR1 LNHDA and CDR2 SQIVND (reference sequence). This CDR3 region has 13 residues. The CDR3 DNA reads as TGTGCCAGTAGTCCGGGGACAGCGGAGACCCAGTACTTC. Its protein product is CASSPGTAETQYF.